This is a list of T cell receptor beta chains from one sample in a study of cytomegalovirus exposure and HLA in healthy donors. The protocol was immunoSEQ multiplex PCR, while the TCRdb copy is restricted to in-frame clones and leaves out a portion. The sample has approximately 45,000 clones. Sequences were obtained from PBMCs. The receptor source for this set is a male donor in good health and CMV-seronegative. The CDR3 runs from the conserved cysteine through the conserved F or W. The D gene is left open where the match is weak. Expanded clones are given a class, and other clones once, few, many or no size at all.

abundance	v_gene	d_gene	j_gene	CDR3aa	CDR3nt
.	TRBV7-7	.	TRBJ2-3	CASSSGTSTDTQYF	TGTGCCAGCAGCTCCGGGACTAGCACAGATACGCAGTATTTT
.	TRBV14	.	TRBJ1-2	CASSQDRLTGGGYTF	TGTGCCAGCAGCCAAGACAGATTGACAGGCGGCGGCTACACCTTC
medium-sized	TRBV28	.	TRBJ1-3	CASSPWAGDDIYF	TGTGCCAGCAGCCCTTGGGCAGGGGACGACATATATTTT
.	TRBV15	TRBD2	TRBJ2-3	CATSRVAGEGDTQYF	TGTGCCACCAGCAGAGTAGCGGGAGAGGGAGATACGCAGTATTTT
.	TRBV6-6	TRBD1	TRBJ1-2	CASSYSDRGTNYGYTF	TGTGCCAGCAGTTACTCGGACAGGGGAACTAACTATGGCTACACCTTC
.	TRBV29-1	TRBD2	TRBJ2-7	CSVEPSGTYEQYF	TGCAGCGTTGAACCTAGCGGGACCTACGAGCAGTACTTC
.	TRBV5-5	.	TRBJ1-5	CASSLVPGLSNQPQHF	TGTGCCAGCAGCTTAGTGCCGGGACTCAGCAATCAGCCCCAGCATTTT
.	TRBV6-6	.	TRBJ1-3	CASSYQTLSGNTIYF	TGTGCCAGCAGTTACCAGACACTCTCTGGAAACACCATATATTTT
.	TRBV7-3	.	TRBJ2-2	CASSLSPSGELFF	TGTGCCAGCAGCTTATCGCCTAGTGGGGAGCTGTTTTTT
.	TRBV18	.	TRBJ2-7	CASSPGSPTYEQYF	TGTGCCAGCTCACCAGGGAGCCCGACCTACGAGCAGTACTTC
.	TRBV28	TRBD1	TRBJ1-1	CASSLAGTGGDEKAFF	TGTGCCAGCAGTTTAGCGGGGACAGGGGGAGATGAGAAAGCTTTCTTT
.	TRBV2	.	TRBJ2-2	CASSDYITNGRELFF	TGTGCCAGCAGTGATTATATTACGAATGGCCGGGAGCTGTTTTTT
.	TRBV18	TRBD2	TRBJ2-1	CASSPSGRNEQFF	TGTGCCAGCTCACCATCCGGGAGGAATGAGCAGTTCTTC
.	TRBV5-5	.	TRBJ2-5	CASSLTGIAETQYF	TGTGCCAGCAGCTTAACAGGGATTGCTGAGACCCAGTACTTC
.	TRBV27	.	TRBJ1-4	CASSLGQLNEKLFF	TGTGCCAGCAGTTTGGGGCAGCTTAATGAAAAACTGTTTTTT
.	TRBV10-2	TRBD2	TRBJ2-3	CASSEAGGPMNTQYF	TGCGCCAGCAGTGAAGCGGGAGGGCCCATGAATACGCAGTATTTT
.	TRBV28	.	TRBJ1-4	CASSLAGSRANEKLFF	TGTGCCAGCAGCCTGGCGGGGAGCAGGGCTAATGAAAAACTGTTTTTT
.	TRBV14	TRBD1	TRBJ1-2	CASSQDYRGLLPDYGYTF	TGTGCCAGCAGCCAAGATTACAGGGGTCTTCTACCTGACTATGGCTACACCTTC
.	TRBV6-5	.	TRBJ2-7	CASRRGSGYEQYF	TGTGCCAGCAGGCGTGGTTCAGGCTACGAGCAGTACTTC
.	TRBV6-6	.	TRBJ1-2	CASSYDRRYGYTF	TGTGCCAGCAGTTACGACCGCAGGTACGGCTACACCTTC